These T cell receptor beta chains were read from a single sample in a study of T cells after yellow fever vaccination. One entry per CDR3 protein results from TCRdb running MiXCR on the 5' RACE reads. Found here are some 70,000 distinct CDR3 sequences, about 6.5% of them singletons; the top ten hold 37%. This specimen was CD8+ T cells sorted from PBMCs, taken roughly 46 days after the first yellow fever vaccination. Every receptor here comes from a man in his late teens or twenties who received the YFV17D yellow fever vaccine. Both conserved end residues are trimmed from each CDR3. Fields, in order: V gene, CDR3 protein.

>TRBV27
ASSALTGDRTDTQY
>TRBV19
ASSMTGAKYNEQF
>TRBV3-1
ASSQDIGGYEKLF
>TRBV5-1
ASRGEILTDTQY
>TRBV20-1
SARDRLAGGTNEQF
>TRBV6-2/TRBV6-3
ASSARAGMNTEAF
>TRBV4-2
ASSQTGGGTGELF
>TRBV7-9
ASLPSLGHEQY
>TRBV4-1
ASSLGQGPYNEQF
>TRBV27
ASTLGAGGTYEQY
>TRBV15
ATSRVEEGTEAF
>TRBV12-5
ASAYGGNTDTQY
>TRBV4-1
ASSPEGSGGEFYNEQF
>TRBV7-9
ASSPGQGSETQY
>TRBV27
ASTQGGGDTQY
>TRBV6-5
ASSYGENTEAF
>TRBV5-1
ASSLGPRRGGGNQPQH
>TRBV30
AYSWVGEAF
>TRBV12-3/TRBV12-4
ASSFGRGEKLF
>TRBV11-3
ASWGQGGPTDTQY
>TRBV29-1
SVEDPEDKTFVTQY
>TRBV7-2
ASSFGTSGGGEF
>TRBV19
ASSGYTEAF
>TRBV5-1
ASSLFGANQETQY
>TRBV7-2
ASSLWDTGPLETQY
>TRBV20-1
SAFRTQTGKYGYT
>TRBV5-1
ASSPPVNGDTRTNEQF
>TRBV3-1
ASSPSGGTQETQY
>TRBV4-3
ASSQDERAGDTQY
>TRBV4-3
ASSQPGQAYNEQF
>TRBV4-3
ASSQDERYEQY
>TRBV4-3
ASSQDRYSYNSPLH
>TRBV3-1
ASSPPDAGGKETQY
>TRBV5-1
ASSLGQGMPYEQY
>TRBV4-1
ASSLYPGTGGRTEAF
>TRBV15
ATVIRQGDTEAF
>TRBV7-3
ASSYLAGGLDEQF
>TRBV7-8
ASSLAASGGTHTGELF
>TRBV7-2
ASSLGTGNIQY
>TRBV6-2/TRBV6-3
ASSRRQINQPQH
>TRBV28
ASSSRSYNSPLH
>TRBV20-1
SAIQGVSSYNEQF
>TRBV7-8
ASSLLEGGRQETQY
>TRBV2
ASRGEGTASYEQY
>TRBV7-2
ASSYVPNQPQH
>TRBV6-5
ASSLGYRSPLH
>TRBV6-1
ASEGESAWINYGYT
>TRBV6-9
ASRFQEAKNIQY
>TRBV4-3
ASSGVYRDSSYEQY
>TRBV27
ASNYRGNTEAF
>TRBV4-1
ASSQEVAGGTEAF
>TRBV4-2
ASSPEQTLPLTGSNYGYT
>TRBV12-3/TRBV12-4
ASSLDRGLSYNEQF